The sequence of this T cell receptor beta chain was determined in a study of tissue T cells after allogeneic stem cell transplantation. Broader study findings: Only a limited share of tissue TCRs appeared in blood or spleen. Anatomically similar tissues had similar TCR repertoires within each patient.

Regarding time point: mouse harvest day 14 after allogeneic transplant. The graft held 10^6 splenic CD5+ T cells and 10^7 T-cell-depleted bone marrow cells. The ends were cut back, 0 bases at V and 6 bases at J, with 0 bases in the middle. The length of the CDR3 is 11 residues. Germline CDR1 LGHNA, CDR2 YSYQKL. Regarding this clone: Its antigen is as yet unknown. Gene names are the mouse ones. The read gets to within 1 residue of the CDR3 end, and the germline J gene fills in the rest.

The protocol was immunoSEQ multiplex PCR, while the TCRdb copy is restricted to in-frame clones and leaves out a portion. Of roughly 4,000 clones in the sample, around 43% were seen once. V gene TRBV2 combines with J gene TRBJ2-1, with D unresolved. Sequencing input: gut tissue. The clonotype comes from a female BALB/c mouse given C57BL/6 T cells with graft-versus-host disease after an allogeneic hematopoietic cell transplant. CDR3 sequence: CASSQDAEQFF. Incomplete CDR3 DNA: TGTGCCAGCAGCCAAGATGCTGAGCAGTTC.